This record covers a single T cell receptor beta chain. Measured with immunoSEQ multiplex PCR; TCRdb has only the in-frame clones, and not every one. The sample lists over 130,000 clones, 60% to 80% occurring once. The sample originates from a study of blood T cell repertoires in COVID-19. Study overall: Both acute and convalescent COVID-19 samples were obtained from the United States, Italy and Spain.

V was shortened by 1 base and J by 2 bases, with 12 bases between the two germline ends. Germline CDR1 reads SGHTA; CDR2 reads FQGNSA. The CDR3 covers 15 residues. The sample comprised peripheral blood. The receptor was isolated from a woman aged 50 to 65 with active or convalescent COVID-19. The chain employs TRBV7-2 and TRBJ2-7, with D possibly matching TRBD1 (5 bases). The CDR3 protein is CASSLGGGPAYEQYF. The CDR3 nucleotides are TGTGCCAGCAGCTTAGGGGGCGGCCCCGCCTACGAGCAGTACTTC.